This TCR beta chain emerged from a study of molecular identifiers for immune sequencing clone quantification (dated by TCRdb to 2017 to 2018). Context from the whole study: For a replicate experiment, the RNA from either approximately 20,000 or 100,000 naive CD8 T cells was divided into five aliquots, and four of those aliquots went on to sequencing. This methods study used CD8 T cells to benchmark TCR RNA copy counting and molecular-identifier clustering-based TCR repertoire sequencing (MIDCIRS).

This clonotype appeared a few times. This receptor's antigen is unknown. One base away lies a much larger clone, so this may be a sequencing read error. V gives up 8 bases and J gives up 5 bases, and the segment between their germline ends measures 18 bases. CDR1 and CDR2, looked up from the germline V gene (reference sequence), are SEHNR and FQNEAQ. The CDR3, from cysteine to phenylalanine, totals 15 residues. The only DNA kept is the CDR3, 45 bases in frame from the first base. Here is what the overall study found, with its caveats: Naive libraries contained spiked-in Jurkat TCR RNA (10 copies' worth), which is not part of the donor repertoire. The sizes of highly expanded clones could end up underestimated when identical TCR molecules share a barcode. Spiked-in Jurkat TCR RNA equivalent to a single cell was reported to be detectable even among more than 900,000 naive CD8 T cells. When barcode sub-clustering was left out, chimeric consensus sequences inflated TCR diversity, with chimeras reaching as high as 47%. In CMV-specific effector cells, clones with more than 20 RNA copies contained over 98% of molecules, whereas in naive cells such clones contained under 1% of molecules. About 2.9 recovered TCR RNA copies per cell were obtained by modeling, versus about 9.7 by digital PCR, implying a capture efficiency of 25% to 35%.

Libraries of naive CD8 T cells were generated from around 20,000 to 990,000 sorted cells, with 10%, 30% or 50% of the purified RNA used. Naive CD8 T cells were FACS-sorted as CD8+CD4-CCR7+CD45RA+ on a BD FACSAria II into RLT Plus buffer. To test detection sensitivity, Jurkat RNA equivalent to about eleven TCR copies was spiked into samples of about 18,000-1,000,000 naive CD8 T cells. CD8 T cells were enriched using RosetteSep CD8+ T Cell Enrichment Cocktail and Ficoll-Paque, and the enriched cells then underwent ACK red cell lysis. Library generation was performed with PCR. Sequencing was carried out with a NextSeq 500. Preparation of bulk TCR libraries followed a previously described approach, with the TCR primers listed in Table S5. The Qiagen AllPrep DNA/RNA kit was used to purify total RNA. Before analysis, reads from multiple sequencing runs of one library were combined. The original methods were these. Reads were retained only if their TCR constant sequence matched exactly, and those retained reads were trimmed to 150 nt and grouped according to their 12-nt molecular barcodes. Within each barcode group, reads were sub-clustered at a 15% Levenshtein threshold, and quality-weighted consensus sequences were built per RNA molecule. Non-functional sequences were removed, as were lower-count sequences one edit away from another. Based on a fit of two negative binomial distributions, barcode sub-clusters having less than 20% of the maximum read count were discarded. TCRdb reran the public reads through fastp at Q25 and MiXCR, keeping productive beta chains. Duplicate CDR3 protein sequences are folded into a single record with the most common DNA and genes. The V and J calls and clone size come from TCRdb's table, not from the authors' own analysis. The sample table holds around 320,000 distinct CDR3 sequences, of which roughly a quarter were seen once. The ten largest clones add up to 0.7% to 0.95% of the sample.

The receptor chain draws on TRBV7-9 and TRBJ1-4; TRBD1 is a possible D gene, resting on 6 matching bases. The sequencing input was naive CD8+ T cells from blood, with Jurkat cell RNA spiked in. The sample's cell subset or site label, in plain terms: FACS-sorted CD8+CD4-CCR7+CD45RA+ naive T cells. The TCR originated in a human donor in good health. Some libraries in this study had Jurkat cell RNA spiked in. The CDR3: CASGPIDRTNEKLFF. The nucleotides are TGTGCCAGCGGCCCAATTGACAGGACCAATGAAAAACTGTTTTTT. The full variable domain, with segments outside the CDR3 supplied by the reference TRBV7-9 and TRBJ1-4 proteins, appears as DTGVSQNPRHKITKRGQNVTFRCDPISEHNRLYWYRQTLGQGPEFLTYFQNEAQLEKSRLLSDRFSAERPKGSFSTLEIQRTEQGDSAMYLCASGPIDRTNEKLFFGSGTQLSVL.